Below, 28 T cell receptor beta chains from the same sample are listed, as sequenced in a study of CD8 T cells in Susac syndrome (dated by TCRdb to 2018 to 2020). The library was obtained by the immunoSEQ multiplex PCR assay. RNA was extracted with the RNeasy kit and about 0.45 to 1 ug was reverse transcribed using random hexamers. In-frame beta chains were kept once TCRdb had trimmed the public reads at Q25 with fastp and called clones with MiXCR. Rows are unified per CDR3 protein, each entry keeping the most common DNA and genes. The table for this sample lists roughly 250,000 distinct CDR3 sequences; 96% of them were counted only once. In total, the top ten clones hold approximately 0.094% of the sample. The specimen was CD4+ T cells from PBMCs. All receptors derive from a human donor with Susac syndrome.

V gene TRBV10-3 combines with J gene TRBJ2-1, with 11 bases matching TRBD2. V dropped 7 bases and J dropped 4; count of bases not matched to a gene: 3. The germline CDR1 and CDR2 sequences are ENHRY and SYGVKD. The CDR3 consists of 14 residues. CDR3 sequence (DNA): TGTGCCATCACGGGACTAGCGGAGTACAATGAGCAGTTCTTC. It translates to CAITGLAEYNEQFF.

The gene calls are TRBV14 and TRBJ2-3; 8 bases align to TRBD2. The CDR3 extends over 19 amino acids. With 1 base clipped from V and 4 bases from J, the junction kept 16 bases outside the gene matches. CDR1 is SGHDN, CDR2 FVKESK, per germline. The CDR3 region has the DNA TGTGCCAGCAGCCAAGGGGGACCACTAGCGGCGGGAGTCGCAGATACGCAGTATTTT. Its protein product is CASSQGGPLAAGVADTQYF. Together with reference TRBV14 and TRBJ2-3, the CDR3 gives the full variable domain: EAGVTQFPSHSVIEKGQTVTLRCDPISGHDNLYWYRRVMGKEIKFLLHFVKESKQDESGMPNNRFLAERTGGTYSTLKVQPAELEDSGVYFCASSQGGPLAAGVADTQYFGPGTRLTVL.

The chain combines TRBV15 with TRBJ2-4, with D hard to call. There are 16 residues in the CDR3. Deletions cut 2 bases from V and 1 base from J, with 12 bases between. CDR1 and CDR2 from the germline V gene are LNHNV and YYDKDF (reference sequence). The CDR3 region is CATSRKPDPAKNIQYF. The CDR3 region has the DNA TGTGCCACCAGCAGAAAACCCGACCCTGCCAAAAACATTCAGTACTTC.

The chain couples TRBV7-6 to TRBJ2-5, with D possibly being TRBD1 or TRBD2 (5 bases each). V gave up 1 base and J gave up 0 bases, with 6 bases separating them. Germline CDR1 and CDR2: SGHVS and FNYEAQ. CDR3 length: 14 amino acids. The CDR3 nucleotides are TGTGCCAGCAGCTTAGTGGGACACCAAGAGACCCAGTACTTC. This codes for CASSLVGHQETQYF.

The rearrangement links TRBV7-8 to TRBJ2-5, with D perhaps matching TRBD2 (6 bases). Germline V CDR1 and CDR2: SGHVS, FQNEAQ. The V end lost 3 bases, the J end lost 0 bases, and 11 bases lay between the germline ends. The CDR3 has 15 residues. CDR3 nucleotides: TGTGCCAGCAGCTTGGGACTGATAGACCAAGAGACCCAGTACTTC. Amino acids: CASSLGLIDQETQYF.

This chain connects TRBV20-1 to TRBJ1-2; 7 nucleotides align to TRBD1. This CDR3 region has 14 residues. The germline V gene has CDR1 DFQATT and CDR2 SNEGSKA (reference sequence). Trimming at V came to 2 bases and at J to 3 bases, leaving 6 bases not matched to a gene. CDR3 in amino acids: CSARRDSGDYGYTF. The CDR3 coding sequence is TGCAGTGCTAGAAGGGACAGCGGGGACTATGGCTACACCTTC.

The rearrangement uses TRBV3-1 and TRBJ1-1; D remains ambiguous. Trimming stripped 5 bases from V and 1 base from J, with 11 bases between. Germline V lookup: CDR1 LGHDT, CDR2 YNNKEL (reference sequence). The CDR3 has 14 amino acids. In DNA, the CDR3 is TGTGCCAGCAGCTTCCGACCAGGGAACACTGAAGCTTTCTTT. Protein: CASSFRPGNTEAFF.

The genes are TRBV20-1 and TRBJ1-2, with 9 bases identical to TRBD1. CDR3 size: 15 residues. Germline V gene lookup returns CDR1 DFQATT and CDR2 SNEGSKA (reference sequence). Trimming at V came to 6 bases and at J to 6 bases, leaving 14 bases not matched to a gene. The CDR3 protein is CSARKVGQGINGYTF. CDR3 coding DNA: TGCAGTGCCAGGAAGGTGGGACAGGGTATTAATGGCTACACCTTC.

The J gene is TRBJ1-2, the V gene TRBV12-3 or TRBV12-4, with D maybe TRBD1 (6 bases). CDR3 length equals 12 residues. With 5 bases removed from V and 11 bases from J, the gap between germline ends came to 15 bases. The CDR3 DNA follows: TGTGCCAGCAGTGCAGACAGGTGGAGATACACCTTC. Translating gives CASSADRWRYTF.

The chain couples TRBV20-1 to TRBJ2-1; TRBD2 matches at 11 bases. This CDR3 is 16 amino acids long. V dropped 3 bases and J dropped 0; count of bases not matched to a gene: 4. Germline V lookup: CDR1 DFQATT, CDR2 SNEGSKA (reference sequence). DNA for the CDR3: TGCAGTGCTAGCACCCTAGCGGGAGGCTCCTACAATGAGCAGTTCTTC. The encoded protein is CSASTLAGGSYNEQFF.

This clonotype came up once. This chain uses TRBV20-1 with TRBJ2-7; 8 nucleotides align to TRBD1. Germline values: CDR1 DFQATT, CDR2 SNEGSKA (reference sequence). Trimming cost V 5 bases and J 4 bases; bases outside gene matches: 7. The CDR3 length is 13 residues. The CDR3 spells CSAESDRGYEQYF. Here the CDR3 DNA reads TGCAGTGCTGAATCCGACAGGGGATACGAGCAGTACTTC.

This chain connects TRBV14 to TRBJ2-7; D unresolved. There are 16 residues in the CDR3. The germline V gene has CDR1 SGHDN and CDR2 FVKESK. V lost 0 bases and J 5 bases, leaving 17 bases between the germline ends. CDR3 sequence reads: CASSQDLGKPQNEQYF. CDR3 bases: TGTGCCAGCAGCCAAGATTTAGGAAAGCCCCAAAACGAGCAGTACTTC.

The chain combines TRBV27 with TRBJ1-2; tentative D call: TRBD1 (6 bases). The CDR3 is 14 amino acids. Trimming cost V 7 bases and J 2 bases, with 14 bases left between them. Germline V gene data show CDR1 as MNHEY and CDR2 as SMNVEV (reference sequence). This CDR3 reads CASTGRGGNYGYTF. CDR3 DNA sequence: TGTGCCAGCACCGGGAGAGGGGGGAACTATGGCTACACCTTC.

The chain uses TRBV5-1 and TRBJ1-1; D unclear. Germline V lookup: CDR1 SGHRS, CDR2 YFSETQ. The CDR3 length is 13 residues. V was clipped by 4 bases and J by 1 base, with 8 bases between them. The chain's CDR3 is CASSAIENTEAFF. In nucleotides, the CDR3 is TGCGCCAGCAGCGCTATAGAGAACACTGAAGCTTTCTTT.

The V and J genes are TRBV14 and TRBJ1-2; D gene ambiguous. Trimming left V 0 bases short and J 5 bases short, with 13 bases between. CDR1 is SGHDN and CDR2 is FVKESK in the germline V gene. This CDR3 has 15 amino acids. CDR3 bases: TGTGCCAGCAGCCAAGATCTATTGGCGGCGTATGGCTACACCTTC. Its translation: CASSQDLLAAYGYTF. Full variable domain (remainder filled in from reference TRBV14 and TRBJ1-2): EAGVTQFPSHSVIEKGQTVTLRCDPISGHDNLYWYRRVMGKEIKFLLHFVKESKQDESGMPNNRFLAERTGGTYSTLKVQPAELEDSGVYFCASSQDLLAAYGYTFGSGTRLTVV.

The genes are TRBV7-3 and TRBJ1-2; TRBD1 matches at 7 bases. Germline assignment: CDR1 SGHTA and CDR2 FQGTGA. This CDR3 is built from 14 residues. The V gene end was trimmed by 5 bases and the J gene end by 6 bases; junction bases not matched to a gene: 9. CDR3 sequence (DNA): TGTGCCAGCAGCGTGACCAGGGGGGCAAATGGCTACACCTTC. Protein sequence: CASSVTRGANGYTF. Complete variable domain (other parts from reference TRBV7-3 and TRBJ1-2): GAGVSQTPSNKVTEKGKYVELRCDPISGHTALYWYRQSLGQGPEFLIYFQGTGAADDSGLPNDRFFAVRPEGSVSTLKIQRTERGDSAVYLCASSVTRGANGYTFGSGTRLTVV.

The chain recombines TRBV6-5 with TRBJ1-2, with a possible D match to TRBD1 (6 bases). This CDR3 is built from 15 residues. Germline values: CDR1 MNHEY, CDR2 SVGAGI. Trimming took off 4 bases at V and 3 bases at J, with 15 bases between the two ends. CDR3 loop: CASSSPRDTDYGYTF. The CDR3 DNA reads as TGTGCCAGCAGTTCGCCAAGGGACACGGACTATGGCTACACCTTC.

The chain combines TRBV20-1 with TRBJ2-1; D remains ambiguous. Germline values: CDR1 DFQATT, CDR2 SNEGSKA (reference sequence). Trimming took off 0 bases at V and 9 bases at J, with 24 bases between the two ends. The CDR3 has 17 amino acids. The CDR3 here is CSARDTVGQASHAEQFF. The CDR3 DNA follows: TGCAGTGCTAGAGACACCGTCGGTCAAGCTTCGCATGCTGAGCAGTTCTTC.

This rearrangement joins TRBV5-4 to TRBJ2-7; perhaps TRBD2 as D (6 bases). Trimming stripped 5 bases from V and 1 base from J, with 19 bases between. Per germline, CDR1 SGHNT and CDR2 YYREEE (reference sequence). This CDR3 has 16 amino acids. Written as DNA, the CDR3 is TGTGCCAGCAGGTCGGAGGGGTTCGGGGTGTCCTACGAGCAGTACTTC. Protein sequence: CASRSEGFGVSYEQYF.

The CDR3 DNA reads as TGCAGTGCTAGTAGAGAGCCCGATGAAAAACTGTTTTTT. This encodes CSASREPDEKLFF. V is TRBV20-1 and J is TRBJ1-4; no firm D call. CDR1 is DFQATT, CDR2 SNEGSKA, per germline (reference sequence). The CDR3 has 13 residues. V was pared by 3 bases and J by 6 bases, with 11 bases between.

V gene TRBV23-1 combines with J gene TRBJ2-7; D may be TRBD1 (7 bases). TRBV23-1 is given ORF status, its function remaining uncertain. V lost 8 bases and J 0 bases, leaving 20 bases between the germline ends. This CDR3 spans 16 amino acids. The CDR3 loop is CASWEAPTGSSYEQYF. The CDR3 DNA is TGCGCCAGCTGGGAGGCCCCGACAGGGAGCTCCTACGAGCAGTACTTC.

This chain uses TRBV29-1 with TRBJ1-1, with D unclear. V gave up 0 bases and J gave up 0 bases, with 11 bases separating them. This CDR3 contains 15 residues. Germline V gene sequence: CDR1 SQVTM, CDR2 ANQGSEA. The CDR3 here is CSVEDPPPLNTEAFF. DNA of the CDR3: TGCAGCGTTGAAGACCCGCCCCCCCTGAACACTGAAGCTTTCTTT.

The chain links TRBV27 to TRBJ2-1; tentative D call: TRBD1 (5 bases). Germline V lookup: CDR1 MNHEY, CDR2 SMNVEV (reference sequence). Trimming left V 8 bases short and J 7 bases short, with 27 bases between. The CDR3 runs 17 residues. CDR3 loop: CASSFGAGALLGNEQFF. CDR3 bases: TGTGCCAGCTCCTTTGGGGCTGGAGCGCTCCTCGGTAATGAGCAGTTCTTC.

The gene calls are TRBV20-1 and TRBJ2-3, with TRBD2 matching over 11 bases. The junction had 11 bases not matched to a gene; V was cut back by 1 base and J by 5 bases. Germline V gene lookup returns CDR1 DFQATT and CDR2 SNEGSKA (reference sequence). The CDR3 has 17 residues. The CDR3 DNA reads TGCAGTGCTAGAGTTCTGTTAGCGGGAGGGCCGGAAGATACGCAGTATTTT. Translation: CSARVLLAGGPEDTQYF.

The gene calls are TRBV29-1 and TRBJ2-7; 7 bases align to TRBD2. CDR3 size: 15 residues. CDR1 is SQVTM, CDR2 ANQGSEA, per germline. V was clipped by 4 bases and J by 3 bases; unmatched bases: 12. The CDR3 is CSVGGKAGVRYEQYF. The CDR3 DNA follows: TGCAGCGTTGGGGGAAAGGCGGGAGTGCGCTACGAGCAGTACTTC.

This clonotype was detected only once. This rearrangement joins TRBV28 to TRBJ2-1; TRBD2 aligns across 10 bases. The CDR3 consists of 17 residues. CDR1 and CDR2 (germline): MDHEN, SYDVKM. The J segment lost 6 bases and the V segment lost 5 bases, leaving 13 bases of the junction unmatched. CDR3: CASSPLAGVRYGNEQFF. CDR3 bases: TGTGCCAGCAGTCCGCTAGCGGGAGTAAGGTATGGCAATGAGCAGTTCTTC. Variable domain in full (rest from reference TRBV28 and TRBJ2-1): DVKVTQSSRYLVKRTGEKVFLECVQDMDHENMFWYRQDPGLGLRLIYFSYDVKMKEKGDIPEGYSVSREKKERFSLILESASTNQTSMYLCASSPLAGVRYGNEQFFGPGTRLTVL.

The chain couples TRBV24-1 to TRBJ2-1, with 10 bases aligning to TRBD2. Trimming took 5 bases from V and 7 from J; bases not matched to a gene: 10. Germline CDR1 KGHDR, CDR2 SFDVKD. The CDR3 loop spans 16 amino acids. CDR3 region: CATSATGAGGDNEQFF. The CDR3 DNA sequence: TGTGCCACCAGTGCAACAGGAGCGGGAGGGGATAATGAGCAGTTCTTC.

This clonotype was detected a few times. The chain employs TRBV7-8 and TRBJ2-3, with 7 positions matching TRBD1. The CDR3 has 12 residues. The J segment lost 6 bases and the V segment lost 3 bases, leaving 0 bases of the junction unmatched. Germline V CDR1 and CDR2: SGHVS, FQNEAQ. The CDR3 reads CASSLDRDTQYF. CDR3 bases: TGTGCCAGCAGCTTGGACAGGGATACGCAGTATTTT.